This T cell receptor (beta chain) was captured by sequencing in a study of human T cells and chemical hapten exposure. Study findings and constraints: In comparison with controls, expanded TCRs gave rise to a significantly larger number of large CDR3 similarity clusters.

This clonotype has at least ten counts. Antigen specificity is unknown. TCRdb reanalysed the RACE reads using MiXCR and keeps one entry per CDR3 protein. The repertoire holds 85,000 to 95,000 distinct CDR3 sequences, with roughly 11% as singletons. Regarding time point: patch test 2, 6 weeks after DPC sensitization. The treatment denotes: therapeutic diphenylcyclopropenone sensitization with weekly scalp DPC. Donation of samples came from alopecia patients who were 18 to 70 years old and suitable for DPC. V was clipped by 0 bases and J by 9 bases; unmatched bases: 11. This CDR3 has 15 amino acids. Per germline, CDR1 DFQATT and CDR2 SNEGSKA (reference sequence).

The TCR sequence derives from a man aged 35 to 55 with alopecia areata. Some clones in this sample may be carry-over from other donors' samples. Sample: whole blood, taken in connection with sensitization to the hapten diphenylcyclopropenone (DPC). J is TRBJ2-1 and V is TRBV20-1, with TRBD2 matching over 7 bases. The CDR3 sequence: CSARDFSAGVGEQFF. CDR3 bases: TGCAGTGCTAGAGATTTTAGTGCGGGAGTTGGTGAGCAGTTCTTC.